Each of the 6 T cell receptor beta chains below was sequenced from the same sample in a study of T cells after yellow fever vaccination (dated by TCRdb to between 2018 and 2021). The treatment or condition label on this specimen signifies: live attenuated yellow fever vaccine strain. Library preparation was by 5' RACE. The instrument was an Illumina NovaSeq 6000. TCRdb redid the processing of the public reads, applying fastp at Q25 and MiXCR, and retained in-frame beta chains. When rows share a CDR3 protein, they turn into one entry using the most common DNA and genes. This sample holds some 400,000 distinct CDR3 sequences; 18% were observed only once. The top ten hold over 15% of the sample. Here the sequenced sample was PBMCs, taken before the yellow fever booster vaccination. These receptors were obtained from a man younger than 35 who received the YFV17D yellow fever vaccine.

The DNA for the CDR3 is TGTGCCAGCAGTTACTCTCTGGAACTAGCCAAAAACATTCAGTACTTC. This encodes CASSYSLELAKNIQYF. The chain links TRBV6-6 to TRBJ2-4; no clear D. Trimming took 0 bases from V and 0 from J, leaving 9 bases between them. The CDR3 consists of 16 residues. Germline CDR1 and CDR2: MNHNY and SVGAGI (reference sequence).

The V call is TRBV20-1, the J call TRBJ1-1, with 7 bases that match TRBD1. This CDR3 has 15 residues. V shed 1 base and J 1 base; nucleotides not matched to a gene: 6. The germline CDR1 and CDR2 sequences are DFQATT and SNEGSKA (reference sequence). CDR3 sequence reads: CSARGAGGKNTEAFF. The CDR3 DNA follows: TGCAGTGCTAGAGGAGCAGGGGGGAAGAACACTGAAGCTTTCTTT.

The CDR3 region has the DNA TGTGCCACTGATCCAGGGTTTGGCTACACCTTC. Protein sequence: CATDPGFGYTF. V usage is TRBV28 and J usage is TRBJ1-2; weak D call: TRBD1 (5 bases). CDR3 length: 11 residues. The V and J ends lost 10 bases and 7 bases respectively, with 13 bases between them. Germline lookup yields CDR1 MDHEN and CDR2 SYDVKM.

This clonotype was counted a few times. V and J are TRBV30 and TRBJ2-1; 8 nucleotides line up with TRBD2. This CDR3 contains 15 residues. In germline, CDR1 is GTSNPN, CDR2 SVGIG (reference sequence). V dropped 0 bases and J dropped 7; count of bases not matched to a gene: 8. CDR3 sequence reads: CAWSVRGGPGNEQFF. CDR3 in DNA: TGTGCCTGGAGTGTACGGGGGGGGCCAGGGAATGAGCAGTTCTTC.

DNA for the CDR3: TGTGCCAGCAGCCACGCGAGGACTCAAAACACTGAAGCTTTCTTT. Translated: CASSHARTQNTEAFF. The J gene is TRBJ1-1, the V gene TRBV7-2, with unresolved D. Germline V CDR1 and CDR2: SGHTA, FQGNSA. The CDR3 sequence is 15 residues long. V was pared by 5 bases and J by 2 bases, with 15 bases between.

Only a few counts were recorded for this clonotype. V usage is TRBV10-2 and J usage is TRBJ2-1; 9 bases fit TRBD1. Trimming took 7 bases from V and 1 from J; bases not matched to a gene: 5. The germline V gene encodes CDR1 WSHSY and CDR2 SAAADI. The CDR3 loop spans 15 amino acids. In DNA form, the CDR3 reads TGCGCCAGCACCCGCGGGACAGGGTCCTACAATGAGCAGTTCTTC. It encodes CASTRGTGSYNEQFF.